This TCR beta chain appears in the sequencing data of a study of human T cells and chemical hapten exposure. Across the study: Sensitization involved placing 2% DPC onto a 2 cm by 2 cm region of upper inner arm skin.

The sample holds many counts of this clonotype. Its specificity is not known. Study conclusions and caveats: Expanded TCR sets contained significantly more large CDR3 similarity clusters than controls.

Time point defined: patch test 2, 6 weeks after DPC sensitization. Treatment defined: therapeutic diphenylcyclopropenone sensitization with weekly scalp DPC. Blood draws came first, before each patch test. Germline V gene lookup returns CDR1 SGHDT and CDR2 YYEEEE. The length of the CDR3 is 15 residues. With 1 base removed from V and 1 base from J, the gap between germline ends came to 12 bases. TCRdb redid the calling of the RACE reads with MiXCR, one entry per CDR3 protein. The data contain some 42,000 distinct CDR3 sequences, around 9% of them singletons. The TCR was taken from a woman aged 40 to 49 with alopecia areata. Some clones in this sample may be carry-over from other donors' samples. This sequence joins TRBV5-6 and TRBJ2-7; tentatively, D is TRBD2 (5 bases). Sequenced here: whole blood, sampled in connection with sensitization to the hapten diphenylcyclopropenone (DPC). CDR3 nucleotides: TGTGCCAGCAGCTTGCCACGGACGGGGTCCTACGAGCAGTACTTC. Protein sequence: CASSLPRTGSYEQYF.